These 13 T cell receptor beta chains were sequenced from one sample in a study of persistence of HIV-infected CD4 T cells. Nonspecific anti-CD3/anti-CD28 bead stimulation represents the broad CD4+ T cell repertoire. Sorting of responding CD4+ T cells relied on upregulated CD40 ligand together with CD69. Antigens for these TCRs are unknown. This was the immunoSEQ version 4 assay in survey mode. Only in-frame clones appear in the TCRdb table, and some are missing; sequencing was by immunoSEQ multiplex PCR. The data contain 40,000 to 60,000 clones, 85% to 90% of them singletons. Sequenced here: CD4+ T cells sorted from PBMCs after roughly 19-hour stimulation, sampled from a patient who received antiretroviral therapy. These TCRs come from an adult woman with HIV who was CMV-seropositive.

V usage is TRBV28 and J usage is TRBJ1-2; a weak D match, TRBD1 (6 bases). Germline V CDR1 and CDR2: MDHEN, SYDVKM. This CDR3 contains 14 residues. V was pared by 8 bases and J by 4 bases, with 17 bases between. CDR3 loop: CASGDRRDFYGYTF. The CDR3 bases are TGTGCCAGCGGTGACAGGAGGGATTTCTATGGCTACACCTTC.

The chain uses TRBV5-1 and TRBJ2-7; D not resolved. Trimming stripped 0 bases from V and 2 bases from J, with 12 bases between. This CDR3 is built from 15 residues. Germline V CDR1 and CDR2: SGHRS, YFSETQ. The CDR3 reads CASSLAAGSTYEQYF. CDR3 in DNA: TGCGCCAGCAGCTTGGCGGCAGGCTCTACCTACGAGCAGTACTTC.

This clone has a single count. V gene TRBV7-8 combines with J gene TRBJ1-6; D perhaps matches TRBD1 (5 bases). Trimming pared 0 bases from V and 6 bases from J, leaving 15 bases between. CDR1 SGHVS and CDR2 FQNEAQ come from the germline V gene. CDR3 size: 17 residues. CDR3 sequence reads: CASSLAPQGLSNSPLHF. CDR3 DNA: TGTGCCAGCAGCTTAGCCCCCCAGGGTTTGTCTAATTCACCCCTCCACTTT. The whole variable domain, filled in from reference TRBV7-8 and TRBJ1-6, reads GAGVSQSPRYKVAKRGQDVALRCDPISGHVSLFWYQQALGQGPEFLTYFQNEAQLDKSGLPSDRFFAERPEGSVSTLKIQRTQQEDSAVYLCASSLAPQGLSNSPLHFGNGTRLTVT.

This clone was found a few times. The rearrangement links TRBV7-9 to TRBJ2-7; D may be TRBD1 or TRBD2 (5 bases each). This CDR3 comprises 14 residues. CDR1 is SEHNR, CDR2 FQNEAQ, per germline (reference sequence). Trimming removed 5 bases at V and 7 bases at J, with 18 bases between. The CDR3 DNA sequence: TGTGCCAGCAGCCCGGGGACGTCTTATGTGGAGCAGTACTTC. Its protein is CASSPGTSYVEQYF.

J is TRBJ2-7 and V is TRBV6-5, with D tentatively TRBD1 (5 bases). The CDR3 spans 14 residues. Germline CDR1 reads MNHEY; CDR2 reads SVGAGI. Trimming took off 2 bases at V and 1 base at J, with 9 bases between the two ends. CDR3 DNA: TGTGCCAGCAGTTACGGGGCTGATTCCTACGAGCAGTACTTC. Translated, it gives CASSYGADSYEQYF.

The rearrangement joins TRBV19 to TRBJ1-5; possibly TRBD1 for D (5 bases). The CDR3 totals 15 residues. V was shortened by 5 bases and J by 2 bases, with 13 bases between the two germline ends. Germline CDR1 and CDR2: LNHDA and SQIVND (reference sequence). CDR3 nucleotides: TGTGCCAGTAGTTCGCGGGGGTCGGGCAATCAGCCCCAGCATTTT. Translated, it gives CASSSRGSGNQPQHF.

This chain joins TRBV24-1 and TRBJ2-3; 7 bases fit TRBD2. This CDR3 has 15 amino acids. Germline V gene lookup returns CDR1 KGHDR and CDR2 SFDVKD. V gave up 4 bases and J gave up 5 bases; unmatched junction bases: 8. The CDR3 DNA reads TGTGCCACCAGTGACCCTGGGAGGGGCTTAGATACGCAGTATTTT. Its translation is CATSDPGRGLDTQYF.

The chain recombines TRBV5-4 with TRBJ1-2; 7 bases line up with TRBD1. Trimming cost V 0 bases and J 10 bases; bases outside gene matches: 3. Germline CDR1 and CDR2: SGHNT and YYREEE (reference sequence). The CDR3 extends over 12 amino acids. The CDR3 here is CASSLADRDYTF. For the CDR3, the DNA is TGTGCCAGCAGCTTGGCCGACAGGGACTACACCTTC.

The chain combines TRBV23-1 with TRBJ2-1; TRBD1 agrees at 10 bases. Being an ORF, TRBV23-1 has a function that is uncertain. The CDR3 totals 17 residues. Trimming removed 3 bases from V and 3 bases from J; junction bases left unmatched: 8. The CDR3 here is CASSHPNRDRGYNEQFF. In nucleotides, the CDR3 is TGCGCCAGCAGTCACCCTAACCGGGACAGGGGCTACAATGAGCAGTTCTTC.

This sequence joins TRBV27 and TRBJ2-3; 8 nucleotides match TRBD1. The CDR3 length is 16 residues. V dropped 4 bases and J dropped 7; count of bases not matched to a gene: 13. Germline V gene sequence: CDR1 MNHEY, CDR2 SMNVEV (reference sequence). The CDR3 spells CASSSGVWTGRYTQYF. CDR3 DNA: TGTGCCAGCAGTTCCGGAGTCTGGACAGGGCGATATACGCAGTATTTT.

The CDR3 reads CASSPTPRAVTDTQYF. Written as DNA, the CDR3 is TGTGCCAGCAGCCCCACCCCCCGGGCGGTCACAGATACGCAGTATTTT. This chain links TRBV7-3 with TRBJ2-3; no clear D. The CDR3 consists of 16 residues. Trimming removed 5 bases at V and 2 bases at J, with 17 bases between. Germline V gene sequence: CDR1 SGHTA, CDR2 FQGTGA.

V usage is TRBV12-3 or TRBV12-4 and J usage is TRBJ1-5, with TRBD1 as a possible D gene (6 bases). With 6 bases removed from V and 2 bases from J, the gap between germline ends came to 8 bases. This CDR3 region has 13 residues. CDR3 DNA: TGTGCCAGCAGGAACAGGGGCAATCAGCCCCAGCATTTT. Amino acid sequence: CASRNRGNQPQHF.

V is TRBV27 and J is TRBJ1-2, with a tentative D call TRBD1 (6 bases). Trimming took 3 bases from V and 4 from J, leaving 15 bases between them. From germline, CDR1 is MNHEY and CDR2 SMNVEV (reference sequence). The CDR3 has 15 residues. As DNA, the CDR3 is TGTGCCAGCAGTTTTTCAGGGGTAGGGGGCTATGGCTACACCTTC. Residues: CASSFSGVGGYGYTF.